This TCR beta chain is from a study of shared clonotypes between healthy human individuals. Study outcomes and limitations: Only a few donors were included, so the genetic and exposure-history diversity represented was limited.

From germline, CDR1 is DFQATT and CDR2 SNEGSKA (reference sequence). The CDR3 covers 11 residues. The V end was cut by 6 bases, the J end by 2 bases, with 5 bases between. As concerns this clone: Its antigen is as yet unknown.

Profiling relied on immunoSEQ multiplex PCR, and the TCRdb table lists in-frame clones only, not all of them. Of approximately 2.4 million clones listed, approximately 96% are singletons. The sequencing sample was made of naive CD4+ T cells sorted from blood. The subset: CD45RA+ positively selected. The chain recombines TRBV20-1 with TRBJ2-1; D ambiguous. The sequence was collected from a man between 18 and 35 years old in good health. CDR3 region: CSAPPYNEQFF. DNA for the CDR3: TGCAGTGCCCCACCCTACAATGAGCAGTTCTTC.